The TCR beta chain described here comes from a study of graft-versus-host responses after intestinal transplantation. Comments on this clone: This specimen includes other DNA sequences encoding the same CDR3.

This table comes from immunoSEQ multiplex PCR, and its TCRdb copy is limited to in-frame clones, with some not included. The sample includes approximately 60,000 clones, roughly 90% of them seen just once. This CDR3 is 14 amino acids long. V was shortened by 0 bases and J by 1 base, with 6 bases between the two germline ends. From germline, CDR1 is LGHNA and CDR2 YNFKEQ. The genes are TRBV4-2 and TRBJ1-1, with D uncertain. The sequence was obtained from a human patient who received an intestinal transplant, so some T cells may come from the graft donor. The sequenced sample was PBMCs, obtained 26 days after transplant. The CDR3 DNA reads as TGTGCCAGCAGCCAAGATTCCTCGAACACTGAAGCTTTCTTT. It encodes CASSQDSSNTEAFF.